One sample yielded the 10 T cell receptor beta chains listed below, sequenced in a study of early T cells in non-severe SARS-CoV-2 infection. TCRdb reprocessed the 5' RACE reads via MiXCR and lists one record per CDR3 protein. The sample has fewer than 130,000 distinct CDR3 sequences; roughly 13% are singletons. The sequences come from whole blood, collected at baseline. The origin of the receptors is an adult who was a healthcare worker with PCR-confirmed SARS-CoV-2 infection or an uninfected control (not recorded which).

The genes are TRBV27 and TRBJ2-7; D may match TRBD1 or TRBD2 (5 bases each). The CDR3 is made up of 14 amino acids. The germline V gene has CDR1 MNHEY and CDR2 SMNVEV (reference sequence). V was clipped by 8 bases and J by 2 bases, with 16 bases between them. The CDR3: CASQKTGRTYEQYF. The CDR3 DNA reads TGTGCCAGCCAGAAAACGGGGCGCACCTACGAGCAGTACTTC.

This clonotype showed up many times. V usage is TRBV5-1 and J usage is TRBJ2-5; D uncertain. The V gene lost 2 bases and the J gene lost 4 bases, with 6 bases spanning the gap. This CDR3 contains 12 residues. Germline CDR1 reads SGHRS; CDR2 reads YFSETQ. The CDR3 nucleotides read TGCGCCAGCAGCTTTTCAGGAGAGACCCAGTACTTC. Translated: CASSFSGETQYF.

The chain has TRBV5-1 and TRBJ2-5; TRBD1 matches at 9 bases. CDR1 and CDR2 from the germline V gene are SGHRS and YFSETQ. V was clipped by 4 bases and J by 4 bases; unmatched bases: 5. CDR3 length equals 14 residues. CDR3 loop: CASSPDRGRETQYF. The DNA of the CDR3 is TGCGCCAGCAGCCCGGACAGGGGACGAGAGACCCAGTACTTC.

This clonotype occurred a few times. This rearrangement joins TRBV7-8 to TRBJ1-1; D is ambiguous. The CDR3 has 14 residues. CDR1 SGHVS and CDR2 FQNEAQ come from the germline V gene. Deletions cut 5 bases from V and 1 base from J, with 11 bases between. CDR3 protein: CASSKREENTEAFF. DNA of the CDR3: TGTGCCAGCAGCAAAAGGGAGGAGAACACTGAAGCTTTCTTT.

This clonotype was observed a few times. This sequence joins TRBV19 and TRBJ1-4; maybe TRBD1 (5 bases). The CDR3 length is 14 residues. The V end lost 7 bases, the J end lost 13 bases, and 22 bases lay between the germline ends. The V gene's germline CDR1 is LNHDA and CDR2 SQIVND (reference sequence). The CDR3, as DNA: TGTGCCAGTACCCTCCGGGACCCGGGCTCTAGACTGTTTTTT. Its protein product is CASTLRDPGSRLFF.

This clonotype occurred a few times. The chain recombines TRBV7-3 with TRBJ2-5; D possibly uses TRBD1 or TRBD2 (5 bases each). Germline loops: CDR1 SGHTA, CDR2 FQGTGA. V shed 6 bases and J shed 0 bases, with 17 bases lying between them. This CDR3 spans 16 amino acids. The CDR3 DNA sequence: TGTGCCAGCAGTCCTGGGGACGTCCCCTACCAAGAGACCCAGTACTTC. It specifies CASSPGDVPYQETQYF.

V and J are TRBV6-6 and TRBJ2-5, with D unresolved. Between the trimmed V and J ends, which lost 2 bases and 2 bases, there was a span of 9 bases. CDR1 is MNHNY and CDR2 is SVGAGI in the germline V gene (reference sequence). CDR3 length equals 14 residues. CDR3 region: CASSYGREQETQYF. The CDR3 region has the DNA TGTGCCAGCAGTTACGGCAGAGAGCAAGAGACCCAGTACTTC.

DNA for the CDR3: TGTGCCATCAGTGAGAAGACAGGGGGCACTGAAGCTTTCTTT. It translates to CAISEKTGGTEAFF. The V call is TRBV10-3, the J call TRBJ1-1; 9 nucleotides align to TRBD1. The CDR3 totals 14 residues. V shed 2 bases, J shed 4 bases, and the junction held 2 bases outside the gene matches. The germline V gene has CDR1 ENHRY and CDR2 SYGVKD.

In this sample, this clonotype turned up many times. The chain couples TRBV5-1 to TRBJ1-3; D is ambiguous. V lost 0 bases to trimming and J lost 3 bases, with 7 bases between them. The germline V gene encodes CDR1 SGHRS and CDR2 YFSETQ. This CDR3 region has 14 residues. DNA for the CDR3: TGCGCCAGCAGCTTGGAGGGTAGTGGAAACACCATATATTTT. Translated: CASSLEGSGNTIYF.

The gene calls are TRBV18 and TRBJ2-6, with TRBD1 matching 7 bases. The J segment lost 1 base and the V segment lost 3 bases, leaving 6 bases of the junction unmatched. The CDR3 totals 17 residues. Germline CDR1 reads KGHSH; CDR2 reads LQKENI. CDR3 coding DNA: TGTGCCAGCTCACCGTCGGGACAGTTATCTGGGGCCAACGTCCTGACTTTC. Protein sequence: CASSPSGQLSGANVLTF.